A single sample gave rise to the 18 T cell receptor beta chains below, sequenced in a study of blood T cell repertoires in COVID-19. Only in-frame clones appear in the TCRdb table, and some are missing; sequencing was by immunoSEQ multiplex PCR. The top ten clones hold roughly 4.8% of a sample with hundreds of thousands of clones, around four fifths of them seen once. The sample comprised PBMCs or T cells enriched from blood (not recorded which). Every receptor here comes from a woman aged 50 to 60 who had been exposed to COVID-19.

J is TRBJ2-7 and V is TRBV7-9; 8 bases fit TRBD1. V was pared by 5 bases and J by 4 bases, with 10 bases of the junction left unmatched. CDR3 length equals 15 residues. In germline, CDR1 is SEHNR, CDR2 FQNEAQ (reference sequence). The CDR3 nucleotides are TGTGCCAGCAGCCTGGCCGGGACAGGACAATACGAGCAGTACTTC. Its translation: CASSLAGTGQYEQYF.

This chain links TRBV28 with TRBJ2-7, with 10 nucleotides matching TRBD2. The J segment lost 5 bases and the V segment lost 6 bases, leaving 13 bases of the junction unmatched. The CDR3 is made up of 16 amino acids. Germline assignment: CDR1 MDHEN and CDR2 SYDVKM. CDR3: CASSPVSAGGIHEQYF. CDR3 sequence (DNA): TGTGCCAGCAGCCCCGTATCAGCGGGGGGGATCCACGAGCAGTACTTC. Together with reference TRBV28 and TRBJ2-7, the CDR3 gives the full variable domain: DVKVTQSSRYLVKRTGEKVFLECVQDMDHENMFWYRQDPGLGLRLIYFSYDVKMKEKGDIPEGYSVSREKKERFSLILESASTNQTSMYLCASSPVSAGGIHEQYFGPGTRLTVT.

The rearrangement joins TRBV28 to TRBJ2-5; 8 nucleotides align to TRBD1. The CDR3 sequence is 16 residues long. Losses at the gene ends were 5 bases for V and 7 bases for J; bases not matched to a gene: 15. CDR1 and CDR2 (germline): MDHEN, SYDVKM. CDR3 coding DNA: TGTGCCAGCAGTGAACAGGGGGTCTCCCCCCTGGGGACCCAGTACTTC. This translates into CASSEQGVSPLGTQYF.

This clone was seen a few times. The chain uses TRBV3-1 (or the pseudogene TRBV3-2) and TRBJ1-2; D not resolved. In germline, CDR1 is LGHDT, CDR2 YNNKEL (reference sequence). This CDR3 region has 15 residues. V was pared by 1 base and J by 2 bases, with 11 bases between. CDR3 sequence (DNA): TGTGCCAGCAGCCAAGGGGTAGGAGCGAACTATGGCTACACCTTC. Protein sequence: CASSQGVGANYGYTF.

This CDR3 is CASSVGGGEADTQYF. In nucleotides, the CDR3 is TGCGCCAGCAGTGTTGGCGGGGGGGAAGCAGATACGCAGTATTTT. The V call is TRBV10-2, the J call TRBJ2-3, with TRBD2 identical over 9 bases. CDR1 is WSHSY, CDR2 SAAADI, per germline. After removal of 4 bases from V and 4 bases from J, the junction contained 6 bases not matched to a gene. The CDR3 runs 15 residues.

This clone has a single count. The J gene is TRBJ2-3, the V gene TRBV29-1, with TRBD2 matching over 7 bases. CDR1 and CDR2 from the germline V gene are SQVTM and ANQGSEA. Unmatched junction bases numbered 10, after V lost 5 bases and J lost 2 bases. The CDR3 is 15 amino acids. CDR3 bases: TGCAGCGTTACATTGGGGGGGGGAACCACAGATACGCAGTATTTT. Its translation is CSVTLGGGTTDTQYF.

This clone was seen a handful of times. The CDR3 DNA reads TGTGCCAGCAGCACAGGGGGACATAAGGACACTGAAGCTTTCTTT. This encodes CASSTGGHKDTEAFF. The chain couples TRBV7-9 to TRBJ1-1; 8 nucleotides line up with TRBD1. The CDR3 has 15 amino acids. V was pared by 5 bases and J by 3 bases, with 8 bases of the junction left unmatched. Germline CDR1 reads SEHNR; CDR2 reads FQNEAQ (reference sequence). Using reference TRBV7-9 and TRBJ1-1 for the parts outside the CDR3, the full variable domain is DTGVSQNPRHKITKRGQNVTFRCDPISEHNRLYWYRQTLGQGPEFLTYFQNEAQLEKSRLLSDRFSAERPKGSFSTLEIQRTEQGDSAMYLCASSTGGHKDTEAFFGQGTRLTVV.

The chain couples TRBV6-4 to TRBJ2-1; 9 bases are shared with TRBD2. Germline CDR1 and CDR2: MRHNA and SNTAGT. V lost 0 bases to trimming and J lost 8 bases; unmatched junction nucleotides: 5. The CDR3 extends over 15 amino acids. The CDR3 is CASSDSSSGVDEQFF. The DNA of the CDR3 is TGTGCCAGCAGTGACTCGTCTAGCGGGGTTGATGAGCAGTTCTTC.

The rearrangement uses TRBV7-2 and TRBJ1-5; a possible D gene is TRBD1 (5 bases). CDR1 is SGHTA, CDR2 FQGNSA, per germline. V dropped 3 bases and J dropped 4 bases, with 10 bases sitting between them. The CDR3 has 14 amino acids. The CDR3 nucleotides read TGTGCCAGCAGCTTTATCGGGGGTAATCAGCCCCAGCATTTT. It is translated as CASSFIGGNQPQHF.

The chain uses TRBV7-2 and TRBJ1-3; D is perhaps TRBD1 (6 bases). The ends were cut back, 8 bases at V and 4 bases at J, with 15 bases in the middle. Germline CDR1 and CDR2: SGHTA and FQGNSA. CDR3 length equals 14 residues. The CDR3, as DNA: TGTGCCAGCTTCCAGGGGAACAGGGGAAACACCATATATTTT. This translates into CASFQGNRGNTIYF.

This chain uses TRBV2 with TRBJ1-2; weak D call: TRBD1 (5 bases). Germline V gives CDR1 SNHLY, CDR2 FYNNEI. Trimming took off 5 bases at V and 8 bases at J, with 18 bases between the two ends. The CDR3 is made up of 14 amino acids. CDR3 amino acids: CASSPYSGREGYTF. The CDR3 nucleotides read TGTGCCAGCAGTCCCTATTCGGGGCGGGAAGGCTACACCTTC.

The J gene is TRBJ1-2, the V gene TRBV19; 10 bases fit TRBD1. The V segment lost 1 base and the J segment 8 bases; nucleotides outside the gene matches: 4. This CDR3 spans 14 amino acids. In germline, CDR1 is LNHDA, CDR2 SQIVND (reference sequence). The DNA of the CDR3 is TGTGCCAGTAGTATAGGGGACAGGGGCGACGGCTACACCTTC. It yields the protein CASSIGDRGDGYTF.

In DNA, the CDR3 is TGTGCCAGCAGCTTGCCCCCCGGGGGGGATCCCGGGGAGCTGTTTTTT. It encodes CASSLPPGGDPGELFF. The rearrangement uses TRBV5-4 and TRBJ2-2, with 8 bases identical to TRBD2. The CDR3 is made up of 16 amino acids. The germline CDR1 and CDR2 sequences are SGHNT and YYREEE (reference sequence). The V gene end was trimmed by 1 base and the J gene end by 6 bases; junction bases not matched to a gene: 8.

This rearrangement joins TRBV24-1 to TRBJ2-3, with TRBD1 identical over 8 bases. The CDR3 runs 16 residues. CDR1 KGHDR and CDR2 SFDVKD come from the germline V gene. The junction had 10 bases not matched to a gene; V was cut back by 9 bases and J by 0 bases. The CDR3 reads CATGTGSGPSTDTQYF. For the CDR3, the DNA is TGTGCCACCGGGACAGGTAGTGGGCCGAGCACAGATACGCAGTATTTT.

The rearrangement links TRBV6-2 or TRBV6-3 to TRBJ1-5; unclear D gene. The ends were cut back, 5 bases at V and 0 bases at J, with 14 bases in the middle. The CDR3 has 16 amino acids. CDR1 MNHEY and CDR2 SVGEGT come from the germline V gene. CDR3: CASSPHSASSNQPQHF. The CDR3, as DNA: TGTGCCAGCAGTCCACACAGTGCCTCTAGCAATCAGCCCCAGCATTTT.

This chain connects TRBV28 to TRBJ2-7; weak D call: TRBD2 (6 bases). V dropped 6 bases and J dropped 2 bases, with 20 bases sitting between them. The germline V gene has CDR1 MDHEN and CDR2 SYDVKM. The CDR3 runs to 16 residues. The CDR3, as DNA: TGTGCCAGCAGCATACGCGGGGTAGGGGTAACCTACGAGCAGTACTTC. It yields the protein CASSIRGVGVTYEQYF.

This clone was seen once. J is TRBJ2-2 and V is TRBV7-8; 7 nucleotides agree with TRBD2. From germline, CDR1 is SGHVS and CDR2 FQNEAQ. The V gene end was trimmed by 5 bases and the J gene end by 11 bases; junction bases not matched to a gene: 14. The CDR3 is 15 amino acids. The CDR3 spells CASSPGGSVRGELFF. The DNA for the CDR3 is TGTGCCAGCAGCCCCGGGGGGTCCGTTCGGGGCGAGCTGTTTTTT.

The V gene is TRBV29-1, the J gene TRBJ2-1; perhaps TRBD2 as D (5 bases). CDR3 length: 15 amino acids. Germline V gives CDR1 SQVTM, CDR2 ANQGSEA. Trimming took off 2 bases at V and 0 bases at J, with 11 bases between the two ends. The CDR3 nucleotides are TGCAGCGTTGAACTCGGGGTGAGCTCCTACAATGAGCAGTTCTTC. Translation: CSVELGVSSYNEQFF.